This T cell receptor beta chain was captured in a study of breast tumors, draining lymph nodes, adjacent tissues. This clonotype has just a few counts. This CDR3 contains 14 residues. V lost 4 bases and J 1 base, leaving 10 bases between the germline ends. The germline V gene encodes CDR1 MRHNA and CDR2 SNTAGT. TCRdb ran MiXCR on the multiplex PCR reads and lists one entry per CDR3 protein. Of 6,000 or so distinct CDR3 sequences in the sample, 43% were seen once. This TCR was recovered from a female donor with breast cancer. Some clones in this sample may be carry-over from other donors' samples. Specimen: tumor-adjacent breast tissue. The chain combines TRBV6-4 with TRBJ1-1, with D possibly being TRBD1 (6 bases). CDR3 in amino acids: CASSAGQTNTEAFF. The CDR3 DNA reads as TGTGCCAGCAGTGCCGGACAGACGAACACTGAAGCTTTCTTT.